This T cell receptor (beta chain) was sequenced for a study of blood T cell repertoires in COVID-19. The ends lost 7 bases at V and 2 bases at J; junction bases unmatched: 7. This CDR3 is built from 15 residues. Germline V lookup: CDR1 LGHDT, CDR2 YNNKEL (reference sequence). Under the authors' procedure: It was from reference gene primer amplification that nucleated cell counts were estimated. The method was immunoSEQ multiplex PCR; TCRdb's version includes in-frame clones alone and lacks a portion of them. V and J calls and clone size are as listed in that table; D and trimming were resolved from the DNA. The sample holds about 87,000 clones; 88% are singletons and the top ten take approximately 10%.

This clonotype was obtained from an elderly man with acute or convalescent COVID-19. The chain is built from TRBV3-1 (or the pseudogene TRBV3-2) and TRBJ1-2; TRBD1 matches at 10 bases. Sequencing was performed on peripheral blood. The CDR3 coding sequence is TGTGCCAGCACGCCGGGACAGGGGAGAAACTATGGCTACACCTTC. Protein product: CASTPGQGRNYGYTF.